One sample yielded the 9 T cell receptor beta chains listed below, sequenced in a study of shared clonotypes between healthy human individuals. Here immunoSEQ multiplex PCR was the method, and the copy in TCRdb shows in-frame clones only, minus some. Among about 1,800,000 clones listed, approximately 94% were seen once. Naive CD8 cells lacked CD45RO, underwent positive selection for CCR7 and left out terminally differentiated effector memory CD45RA+ cells. The sequencing sample was made of naive CD8+ T cells sorted from blood. These receptors all stem from a man aged 18 to 35 in good health.

The V gene is TRBV6-5, the J gene TRBJ1-1; D unresolved. V lost 0 bases and J lost 1, with 9 bases in between. CDR1 is MNHEY, CDR2 SVGAGI, per germline. This CDR3 is 15 amino acids long. CDR3 sequence: CASSYSKVANTEAFF. The CDR3 nucleotides read TGTGCCAGCAGTTACTCGAAAGTTGCGAACACTGAAGCTTTCTTT.

CDR3 sequence reads: CASSYYSGRAAEQYF. The CDR3 DNA follows: TGTGCCAGCAGTTACTACAGCGGGAGGGCCGCCGAGCAGTACTTC. J is TRBJ2-7 and V is TRBV6-5; 10 positions match TRBD2. Germline CDR1 reads MNHEY; CDR2 reads SVGAGI. Losses at the gene ends were 1 base for V and 6 bases for J; bases not matched to a gene: 6. This CDR3 region has 15 residues.

The genes are TRBV30 and TRBJ2-7; 15 bases agree with TRBD2. The CDR3 has 17 amino acids. V gave up 1 base and J gave up 5 bases; unmatched junction bases: 9. The germline CDR1 and CDR2 sequences are GTSNPN and SVGIG (reference sequence). The CDR3 DNA reads TGTGCCTGGAGTGCCCTTGGACTAGCGGGAGGGCGTGACGAGCAGTACTTC. It codes for CAWSALGLAGGRDEQYF.

The CDR3 DNA reads TGTGCCAGCAGCTTGATCCGATGGGAAGACGAGCAGTACTTC. It translates to CASSLIRWEDEQYF. The V and J genes are TRBV7-9 and TRBJ2-7; D ambiguous. The CDR3 covers 14 residues. V gave up 3 bases and J gave up 5 bases, with 14 bases separating them. Germline-derived CDR1 and CDR2 are SEHNR and FQNEAQ (reference sequence).

The V call is TRBV30, the J call TRBJ2-5, with 8 bases matching TRBD1. J gave up 5 bases and V 0 bases, and 5 bases lay outside the gene matches. The CDR3 totals 14 residues. Germline CDR1 reads GTSNPN; CDR2 reads SVGIG (reference sequence). The CDR3 nucleotides read TGTGCCTGGAGTGTCGGGACAGGTGCGGAGACCCAGTACTTC. Translated: CAWSVGTGAETQYF.

J is TRBJ2-7 and V is TRBV4-1, with D tentatively TRBD2 (6 bases). CDR1 MGHRA and CDR2 YSYEKL come from the germline V gene. CDR3 length equals 16 residues. V shed 4 bases and J shed 7 bases, with 23 bases lying between them. CDR3 bases: TGCGCCAGCAGCCCAAAGGAGGGACTCGGGGCTGGGGAGCAGTACTTC. It yields the protein CASSPKEGLGAGEQYF.

The V gene is TRBV5-6, the J gene TRBJ2-7; possible D gene TRBD2, 5 bases. The CDR3 is 14 amino acids. Trimming took off 0 bases at V and 5 bases at J, with 12 bases between the two ends. Germline CDR1 and CDR2: SGHDT and YYEEEE. The CDR3, as DNA: TGTGCCAGCAGCTTGGAACCGAGGGTGGACGAGCAGTACTTC. It yields the protein CASSLEPRVDEQYF.

V and J are TRBV5-1 and TRBJ2-7, with a possible D match to TRBD1 (7 bases). This CDR3 is built from 14 residues. With 2 bases removed from V and 3 bases from J, the gap between germline ends came to 12 bases. Looked up from germline, CDR1 is SGHRS and CDR2 is YFSETQ. The CDR3 is CASSFRGTDYEQYF. The CDR3 region has the DNA TGCGCCAGCAGCTTCCGCGGGACAGACTACGAGCAGTACTTC.

This chain uses TRBV19 with TRBJ2-1, with 7 nucleotides matching TRBD1. This CDR3 is built from 15 residues. V lost 9 bases to trimming and J lost 5 bases; unmatched junction nucleotides: 13. Germline values: CDR1 LNHDA, CDR2 SQIVND (reference sequence). CDR3 nucleotides: TGTGCCAGCAATCCTGACAGGGATTTCAACAATGAGCAGTTCTTC. This codes for CASNPDRDFNNEQFF.